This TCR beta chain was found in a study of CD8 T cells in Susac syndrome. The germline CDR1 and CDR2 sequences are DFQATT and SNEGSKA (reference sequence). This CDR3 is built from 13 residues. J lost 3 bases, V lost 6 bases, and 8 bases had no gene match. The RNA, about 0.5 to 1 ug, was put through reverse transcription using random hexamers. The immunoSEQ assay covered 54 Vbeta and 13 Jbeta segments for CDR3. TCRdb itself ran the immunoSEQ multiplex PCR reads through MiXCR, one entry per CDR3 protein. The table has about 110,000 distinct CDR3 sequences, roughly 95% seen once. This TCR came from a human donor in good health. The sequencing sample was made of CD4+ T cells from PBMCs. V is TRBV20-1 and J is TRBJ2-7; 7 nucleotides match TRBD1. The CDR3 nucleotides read TGCAGTGCCGCCGACAGGGCCAACTACGAGCAGTACTTC. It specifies CSAADRANYEQYF.